The T cell receptor beta chain described here comes from a study of early T cells in non-severe SARS-CoV-2 infection. Germline values: CDR1 SGHDT, CDR2 YYEEEE. This CDR3 has 13 amino acids. V was pared by 8 bases and J by 7 bases, with 18 bases between. The TCR library protocol was used to attach unique molecular identifiers. These identifiers were attached to individual cDNA molecules. TCRdb reanalysed the 5' RACE reads using MiXCR and keeps one entry per CDR3 protein. Among fewer than 60,000 distinct CDR3 sequences, around 9.1% were seen once, and the ten largest hold under 5%. This clonotype was counted ten times or more.

The sample taken for sequencing was whole blood. This receptor was identified in an adult who was a healthcare worker with PCR-confirmed SARS-CoV-2 infection or an uninfected control (not recorded which). The chain uses TRBV5-6 and TRBJ1-2; D is ambiguous. The CDR3 here is CASGEGIETGYTF. The CDR3 bases are TGTGCCAGTGGAGAGGGAATCGAAACTGGCTACACCTTC. Together with reference TRBV5-6 and TRBJ1-2, the CDR3 gives the full variable domain: DAGVTQSPTHLIKTRGQQVTLRCSPKSGHDTVSWYQQALGQGPQFIFQYYEEEERQRGNFPDRFSGHQFPNYSSELNVNALLLGDSALYLCASGEGIETGYTFGSGTRLTVV.